Included here is one T cell receptor beta chain sequence, with context. Sequenced by immunoSEQ multiplex PCR; TCRdb stores in-frame clones only, minus some. The sample holds 45,000 to 55,000 clones; about nine tenths are singletons and the top ten take about 8.6%. This record comes from a study of blood T cell repertoires in COVID-19. This CDR3 has 15 residues. The V segment lost 2 bases and the J segment 7 bases; nucleotides outside the gene matches: 4. Germline loops: CDR1 ENHRY, CDR2 SYGVKD. The chain links TRBV10-3 to TRBJ2-3; 12 bases agree with TRBD1. This TCR came from a woman between 40 and 55 years old with active COVID-19. The sample taken for sequencing was peripheral blood. The CDR3 region is CAISEGTGGANTQYF. The CDR3 DNA is TGTGCCATCAGTGAGGGGACAGGGGGCGCGAATACGCAGTATTTT.